Listed below are T cell receptor beta chains from one sample, sequenced in a study of T cells in Graves' hyperthyroidism and ophthalmopathy. TCRdb reprocessed the multiplex PCR reads with MiXCR, giving one entry per CDR3 protein. The table has 250,000 or so distinct CDR3 sequences, 13% to 15% seen once. Sequenced: blood. The receptors come from a woman between 45 and 60 years old with Graves' hyperthyroidism that later progressed to Graves' ophthalmopathy. Both conserved end residues are part of each CDR3. For some rows the clone size is stated as once, few or many, or as a class when expanded; others skip it.

>many|TRBJ2-1|TRBV28
CASSWGTSGRLDNEQFF
>NA|TRBJ2-1|TRBV6-5
CASSYSGPRQGFKNEQFF
>many|TRBJ2-1|TRBV7-9
CASSPGQPGGDEQFF
>few|TRBJ2-7|TRBV5-1
CASSLIQGEQYF
>few|TRBJ1-1|TRBV5-1
CASSADTGVGTEAFF
>many|TRBJ2-7|TRBV28
CASSPDRYEQYF
>NA|TRBJ1-5|TRBV9
CASSVDQGQPQHF
>many|TRBJ1-5|TRBV6-1
CASSPSGTGSYSNQPQHF
>NA|TRBJ2-5|TRBV28
CASSWYEGGRETQYF
>few|TRBJ2-7|TRBV27
CASSLGKGGYEQYF
>many|TRBJ2-7|TRBV28
CASSGPGYEQYF
>few|TRBJ1-1|TRBV4-1
CASSRDHNRAARAFF
>many|TRBJ2-7|TRBV28
CASSSPGTVAAYEQYF
>many|TRBJ2-3|TRBV7-2
CASSLVVHTDTQYF
>few|TRBJ2-1|TRBV10-1
CASSEGSRYNEQFF
>few|TRBJ2-5|TRBV4-2
CASSQDSLAIETQYF
>NA|TRBJ2-7|TRBV30
CAWRRAGYPREQYF
>NA|TRBJ2-3|TRBV27
CASIGDLDFSASTDTQYF
>many|TRBJ2-7|TRBV19
CASSIGQGAYEQYF
>many|TRBJ2-1|TRBV20-1
CSARSWRLERREQFF
>many|TRBJ2-7|TRBV20-1
CSAQTTSGNYEQYF
>NA|TRBJ2-5|TRBV18
CASSRNRGRETQYF
>many|TRBJ1-1|TRBV7-9
CASSRPFLGGQWDTEAFF
>many|TRBJ2-7|TRBV10-3
CAIMEQGAYEQYF
>many|TRBJ2-2|TRBV20-1
CSARGQNTGELFF
>many|TRBJ2-7|TRBV5-1
CASSQGQGFSYEQYF
>many|TRBJ1-1|TRBV28
CASRTRRTGLTEAFF
>NA|TRBJ1-1|TRBV5-1
CASRAGSLQNEEAFF
>many|TRBJ1-1|TRBV18
CASSPAPGTEAFF
>many|TRBJ1-5|TRBV6-2/TRBV6-3
CASSYSMGRGRNQPQHF
>many|TRBJ1-2|TRBV28
CASMAIAPGQGVYGYTF